This TCR beta chain came from a study of control samples from healthy donors and cancer patients. The germline V gene has CDR1 MGHRA and CDR2 YSYEKL. The CDR3 contains 14 residues. This table comes from immunoSEQ multiplex PCR, and its TCRdb copy is limited to in-frame clones, with some not included. The data show 70,000 to 75,000 clones, under 90% seen once. The chain combines TRBV4-1 with TRBJ2-2; possibly TRBD2 for D (5 bases). The sequenced sample consisted of PBMCs. The clonotype was recovered from a man in his fifties or sixties with lung cancer. This chain's CDR3 is CPTRRPPGTGELFF. In nucleotides, the CDR3 is TGCCCCACCCGCCGCCCCCCGGGGACCGGGGAGCTGTTTTTT.